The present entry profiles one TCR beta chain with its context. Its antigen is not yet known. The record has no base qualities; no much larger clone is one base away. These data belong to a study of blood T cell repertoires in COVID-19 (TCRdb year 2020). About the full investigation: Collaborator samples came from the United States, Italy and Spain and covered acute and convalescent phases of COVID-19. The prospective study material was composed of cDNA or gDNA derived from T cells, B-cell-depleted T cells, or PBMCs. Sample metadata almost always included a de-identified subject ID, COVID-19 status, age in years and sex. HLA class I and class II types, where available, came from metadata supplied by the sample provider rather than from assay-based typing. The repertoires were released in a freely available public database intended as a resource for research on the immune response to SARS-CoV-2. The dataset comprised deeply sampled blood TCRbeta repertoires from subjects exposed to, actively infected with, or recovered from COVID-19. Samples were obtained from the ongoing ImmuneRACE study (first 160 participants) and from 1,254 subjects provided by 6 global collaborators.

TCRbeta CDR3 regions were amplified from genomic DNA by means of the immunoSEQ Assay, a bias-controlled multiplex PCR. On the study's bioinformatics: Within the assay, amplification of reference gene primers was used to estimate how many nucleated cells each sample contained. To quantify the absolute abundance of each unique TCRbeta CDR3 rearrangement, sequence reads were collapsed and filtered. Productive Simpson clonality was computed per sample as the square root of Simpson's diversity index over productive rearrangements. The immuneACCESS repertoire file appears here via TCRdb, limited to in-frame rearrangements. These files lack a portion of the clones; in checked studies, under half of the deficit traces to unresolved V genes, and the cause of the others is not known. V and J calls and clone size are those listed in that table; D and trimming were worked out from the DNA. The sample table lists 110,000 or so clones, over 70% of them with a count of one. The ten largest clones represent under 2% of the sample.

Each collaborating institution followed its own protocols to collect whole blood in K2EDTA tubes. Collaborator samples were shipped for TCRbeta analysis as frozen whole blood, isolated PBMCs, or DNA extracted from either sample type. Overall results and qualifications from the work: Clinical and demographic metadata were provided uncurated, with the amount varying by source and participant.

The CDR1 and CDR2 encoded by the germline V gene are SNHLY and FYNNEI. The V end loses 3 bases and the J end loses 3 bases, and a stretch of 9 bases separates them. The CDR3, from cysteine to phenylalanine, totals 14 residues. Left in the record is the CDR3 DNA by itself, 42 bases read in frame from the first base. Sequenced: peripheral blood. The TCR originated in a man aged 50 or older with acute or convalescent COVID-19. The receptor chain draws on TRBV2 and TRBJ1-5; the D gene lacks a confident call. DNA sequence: TGTGCCAGCAGTGACAGGTCTATCAATCAGCCCCAGCATTTT. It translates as CASSDRSINQPQHF.